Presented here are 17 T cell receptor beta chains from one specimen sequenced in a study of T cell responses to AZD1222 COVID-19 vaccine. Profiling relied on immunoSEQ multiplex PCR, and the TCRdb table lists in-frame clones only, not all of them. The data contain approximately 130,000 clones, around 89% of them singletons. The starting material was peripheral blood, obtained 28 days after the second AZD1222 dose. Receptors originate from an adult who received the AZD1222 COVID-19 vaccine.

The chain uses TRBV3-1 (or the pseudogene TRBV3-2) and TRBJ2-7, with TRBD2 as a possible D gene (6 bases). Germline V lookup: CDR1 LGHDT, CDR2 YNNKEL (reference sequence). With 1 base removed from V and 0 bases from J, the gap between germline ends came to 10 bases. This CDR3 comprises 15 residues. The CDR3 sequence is CASSQGTGSSYEQYF. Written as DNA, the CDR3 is TGTGCCAGCAGCCAAGGGACCGGGAGCTCCTACGAGCAGTACTTC.

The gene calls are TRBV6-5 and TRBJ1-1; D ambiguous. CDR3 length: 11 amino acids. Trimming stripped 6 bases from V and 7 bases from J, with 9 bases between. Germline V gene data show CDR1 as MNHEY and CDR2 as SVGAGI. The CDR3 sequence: CASSLGREAFF. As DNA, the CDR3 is TGTGCCAGCAGCCTAGGCCGTGAAGCTTTCTTT.

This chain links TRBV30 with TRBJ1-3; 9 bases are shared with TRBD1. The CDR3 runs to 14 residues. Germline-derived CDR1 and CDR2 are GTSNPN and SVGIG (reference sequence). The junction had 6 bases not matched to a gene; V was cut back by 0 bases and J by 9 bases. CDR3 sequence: CAWSVGQGLGTIYF. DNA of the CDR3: TGTGCCTGGAGTGTGGGACAGGGCCTGGGCACCATATATTTT.

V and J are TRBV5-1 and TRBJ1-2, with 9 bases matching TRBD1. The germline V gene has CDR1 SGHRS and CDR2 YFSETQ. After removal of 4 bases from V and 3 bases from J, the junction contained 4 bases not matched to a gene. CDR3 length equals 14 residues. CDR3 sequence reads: CASSLGQGYYGYTF. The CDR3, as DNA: TGCGCCAGCAGCCTCGGACAGGGGTACTATGGCTACACCTTC. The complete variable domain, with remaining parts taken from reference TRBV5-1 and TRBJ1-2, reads KAGVTQTPRYLIKTRGQQVTLSCSPISGHRSVSWYQQTPGQGLQFLFEYFSETQRNKGNFPGRFSGRQFSNSRSEMNVSTLELGDSALYLCASSLGQGYYGYTFGSGTRLTVV.

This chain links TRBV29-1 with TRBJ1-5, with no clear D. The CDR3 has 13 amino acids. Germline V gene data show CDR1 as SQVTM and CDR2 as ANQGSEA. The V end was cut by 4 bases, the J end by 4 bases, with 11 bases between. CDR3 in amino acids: CSVVRGDNQPQHF. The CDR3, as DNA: TGCAGCGTTGTGCGTGGGGATAATCAGCCCCAGCATTTT. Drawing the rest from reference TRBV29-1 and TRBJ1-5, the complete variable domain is SAVISQKPSRDICQRGTSLTIQCQVDSQVTMMFWYRQQPGQSLTLIATANQGSEATYESGFVIDKFPISRPNLTFSTLTVSNMSPEDSSIYLCSVVRGDNQPQHFGDGTRLSIL.

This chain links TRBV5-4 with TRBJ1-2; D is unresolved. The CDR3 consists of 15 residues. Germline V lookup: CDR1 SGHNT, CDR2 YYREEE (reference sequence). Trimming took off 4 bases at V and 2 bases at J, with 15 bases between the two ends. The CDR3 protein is CASSKGLDFNYGYTF. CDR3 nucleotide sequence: TGTGCCAGCAGCAAAGGGCTGGACTTCAACTATGGCTACACCTTC. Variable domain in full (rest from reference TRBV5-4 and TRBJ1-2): ETGVTQSPTHLIKTRGQQVTLRCSSQSGHNTVSWYQQALGQGPQFIFQYYREEENGRGNFPPRFSGLQFPNYSSELNVNALELDDSALYLCASSKGLDFNYGYTFGSGTRLTVV.

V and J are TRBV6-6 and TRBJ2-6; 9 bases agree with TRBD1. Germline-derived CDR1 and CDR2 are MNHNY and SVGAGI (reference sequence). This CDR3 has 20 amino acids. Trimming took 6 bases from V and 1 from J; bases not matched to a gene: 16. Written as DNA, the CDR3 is TGTGCCAGCAGCCGGGACAGGGCCCCAATTTCCTTATCTGGGGCCAACGTCCTGACTTTC. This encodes CASSRDRAPISLSGANVLTF.

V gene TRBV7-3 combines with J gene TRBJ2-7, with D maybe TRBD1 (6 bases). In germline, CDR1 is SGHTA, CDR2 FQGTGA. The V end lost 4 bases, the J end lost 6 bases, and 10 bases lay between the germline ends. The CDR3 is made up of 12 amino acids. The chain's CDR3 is CASSSLGGEQYF. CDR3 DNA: TGTGCCAGCAGCTCCCTAGGGGGCGAGCAGTACTTC.

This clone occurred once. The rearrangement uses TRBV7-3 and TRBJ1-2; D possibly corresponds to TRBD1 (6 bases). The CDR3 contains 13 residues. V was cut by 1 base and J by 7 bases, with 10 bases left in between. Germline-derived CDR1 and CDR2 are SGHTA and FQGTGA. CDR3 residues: CASSLSTGSGYTF. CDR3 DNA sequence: TGTGCCAGCAGCTTAAGCACAGGGTCTGGCTACACCTTC.

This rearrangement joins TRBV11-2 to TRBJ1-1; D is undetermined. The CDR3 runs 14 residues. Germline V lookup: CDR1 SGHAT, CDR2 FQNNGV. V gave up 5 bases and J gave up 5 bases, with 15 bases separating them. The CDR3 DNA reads TGTGCCAGCAGCCCCCTAAGCGGGTCGACTGAAGCTTTCTTT. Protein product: CASSPLSGSTEAFF.

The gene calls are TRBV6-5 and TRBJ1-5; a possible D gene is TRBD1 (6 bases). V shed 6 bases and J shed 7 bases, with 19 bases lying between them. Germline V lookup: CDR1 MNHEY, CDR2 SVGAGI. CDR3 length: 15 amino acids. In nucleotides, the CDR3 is TGTGCCAGCAGCGGGTCTTGGCAGGGGAGCCAGCCCCAGCATTTT. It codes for CASSGSWQGSQPQHF.

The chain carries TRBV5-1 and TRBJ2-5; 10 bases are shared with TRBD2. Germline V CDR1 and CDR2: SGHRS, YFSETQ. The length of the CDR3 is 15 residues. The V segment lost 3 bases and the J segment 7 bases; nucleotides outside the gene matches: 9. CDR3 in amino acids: CASSWAGTSEVTQYF. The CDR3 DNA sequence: TGCGCCAGCAGCTGGGCCGGGACTAGCGAGGTGACCCAGTACTTC.

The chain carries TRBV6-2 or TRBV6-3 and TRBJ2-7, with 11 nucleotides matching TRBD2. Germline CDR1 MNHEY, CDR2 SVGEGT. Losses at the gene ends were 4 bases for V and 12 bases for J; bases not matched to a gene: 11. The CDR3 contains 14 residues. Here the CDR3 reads CASSSPSGGLNAYF. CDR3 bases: TGTGCCAGCAGTTCTCCTAGCGGGGGGCTGAATGCGTACTTC.

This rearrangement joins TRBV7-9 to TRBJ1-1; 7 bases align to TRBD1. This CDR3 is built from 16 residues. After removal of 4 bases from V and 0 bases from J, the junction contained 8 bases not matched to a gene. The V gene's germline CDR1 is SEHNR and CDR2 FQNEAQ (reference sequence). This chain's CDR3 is CASSSRGGQMNTEAFF. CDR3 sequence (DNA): TGTGCCAGCAGCTCCCGGGGGGGACAGATGAACACTGAAGCTTTCTTT.

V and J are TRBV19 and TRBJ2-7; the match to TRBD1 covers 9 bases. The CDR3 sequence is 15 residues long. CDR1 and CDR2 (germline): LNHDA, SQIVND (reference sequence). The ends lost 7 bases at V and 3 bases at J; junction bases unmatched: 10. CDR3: CASTGTGRLGYEQYF. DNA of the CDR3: TGTGCCAGTACCGGGACAGGGAGACTAGGCTACGAGCAGTACTTC.

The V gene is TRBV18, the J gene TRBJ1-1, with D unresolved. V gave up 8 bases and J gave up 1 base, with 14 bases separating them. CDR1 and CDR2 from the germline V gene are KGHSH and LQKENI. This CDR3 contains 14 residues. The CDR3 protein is CASHSRWENTEAFF. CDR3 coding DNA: TGTGCCAGCCATTCACGGTGGGAGAACACTGAAGCTTTCTTT.

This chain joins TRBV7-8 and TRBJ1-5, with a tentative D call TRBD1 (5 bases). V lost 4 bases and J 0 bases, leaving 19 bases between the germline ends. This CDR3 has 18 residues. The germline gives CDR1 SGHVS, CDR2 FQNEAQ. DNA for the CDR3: TGTGCCAGCAGCTCAATGTGGGGGGGTAGATATAGCAATCAGCCCCAGCATTTT. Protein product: CASSSMWGGRYSNQPQHF. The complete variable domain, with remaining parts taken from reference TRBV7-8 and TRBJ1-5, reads GAGVSQSPRYKVAKRGQDVALRCDPISGHVSLFWYQQALGQGPEFLTYFQNEAQLDKSGLPSDRFFAERPEGSVSTLKIQRTQQEDSAVYLCASSSMWGGRYSNQPQHFGDGTRLSIL.